This T cell receptor (beta chain) was sequenced in a study of blood T cell repertoires in COVID-19. Study summary: COVID-19 samples collected from the United States, Italy and Spain covered acute and convalescent phases.

Libraries were prepared by immunoSEQ multiplex PCR; TCRdb keeps only in-frame clonotypes and omits some of them. The table records tens of thousands of clones, 90% of them present only once. The receptor's source is an elderly woman with active or convalescent COVID-19. Source material: peripheral blood.

CDR3 coding DNA: TGTGCCAGCAGTTACGGGTTAGGGAGTGAAGCTTTCTTT. Translated, it gives CASSYGLGSEAFF. The chain links TRBV6-6 to TRBJ1-1; D remains ambiguous. The V end was cut by 2 bases, the J end by 7 bases, with 11 bases between. The CDR3 has 13 amino acids. Germline V gene data show CDR1 as MNHNY and CDR2 as SVGAGI (reference sequence).